These 9 T cell receptor beta chains were sequenced from one sample in a study of T cells in Graves' hyperthyroidism and ophthalmopathy. Amplified regions were TCR beta CDR3 sequences from RNA transcripts. The HTBI primer set was used in a first-round RT-PCR of the TCR CDR3. One entry per CDR3 protein results from TCRdb running MiXCR on the multiplex PCR reads. Of just under 750,000 distinct CDR3 sequences listed, 35% are singletons. Sequenced material: blood. All receptors derive from a woman aged 40 to 50 with Graves' hyperthyroidism.

A word on this clonotype: A much larger clone sits a single nucleotide away, making a read error possible. The chain links TRBV7-6 to TRBJ1-1; D ambiguous. CDR1 SGHVS and CDR2 FNYEAQ come from the germline V gene. The CDR3 runs to 14 residues. V was shortened by 5 bases and J by 7 bases, with 17 bases between the two germline ends. CDR3 bases: TGTGCCAGCAGCCCGACCCCCTCTCTGATTGAAGCTTTCTTT. Encoded protein: CASSPTPSLIEAFF.

The chain carries TRBV6-1 and TRBJ1-6; TRBD1 aligns across 7 bases. J was trimmed by 4 bases and V by 8 bases; bases with no gene match: 14. The CDR3 totals 17 residues. CDR1 is MNHNS and CDR2 is SASEGT in the germline V gene. CDR3 sequence: CASLGTEPSSYNSPLHF. As DNA, the CDR3 is TGTGCCAGCCTCGGGACAGAACCTTCCTCTTATAATTCACCCCTCCACTTT.

The J gene is TRBJ1-1, the V gene TRBV5-8; TRBD1 might be the D (5 bases). This CDR3 contains 14 residues. Germline CDR1 and CDR2: SGHTS and YDEGEE. Trimming took off 4 bases at V and 9 bases at J, with 19 bases between the two ends. CDR3 loop: CASSVTGTNLKAFF. In DNA form, the CDR3 reads TGTGCCAGCAGCGTGACCGGGACGAATCTTAAAGCTTTCTTT.

The sample holds many counts of this clonotype. The rearrangement links TRBV10-3 to TRBJ2-7; 7 bases line up with TRBD2. Germline V lookup: CDR1 ENHRY, CDR2 SYGVKD. CDR3 size: 15 residues. V was pared by 4 bases and J by 2 bases, with 8 bases of the junction left unmatched. This chain's CDR3 is CAISALLAEAYEQYF. CDR3 in DNA: TGTGCCATCAGTGCCCTCCTAGCGGAGGCCTACGAGCAGTACTTC.

As regards this clonotype: A clone one base away is much larger, so this may be a read error. This sequence joins TRBV11-2 and TRBJ1-1; D gene uncertain. The germline gives CDR1 SGHAT, CDR2 FQNNGV. This CDR3 contains 13 residues. Here the CDR3 DNA reads TGTGCCAGCAGCTTAGAAGGGAGCACTGAAGCTCTCTTT. Translation: CASSLEGSTEALF. The entire variable domain, with the rest obtained from reference TRBV11-2 and TRBJ1-1, is as follows: EAGVAQSPRYKIIEKRQSVAFWCNPISGHATLYWYQQILGQGPKLLIQFQNNGVVDDSQLPKDRFSAERLKGVDSTLKIQPAKLEDSAVYLCASSLEGSTEALFGQGTRLTVV.

This clonotype was picked up a small number of times. The V call is TRBV6-6, the J call TRBJ1-5; no clear D. V was pared by 2 bases and J by 6 bases, with 8 bases between. Germline-derived CDR1 and CDR2 are MNHNY and SVGAGI (reference sequence). This CDR3 has 13 residues. The CDR3 is CASSYEIRQPQHF. The CDR3 nucleotides read TGTGCCAGCAGTTACGAGATTCGTCAGCCCCAGCATTTT.

This clonotype occurred once. This may arise from a read error, as a much more abundant clone is one base away. The chain is built from TRBV7-9 and TRBJ1-5; 7 nucleotides line up with TRBD1. The CDR3 covers 16 residues. The J segment lost 5 bases and the V segment lost 0 bases, leaving 7 bases of the junction unmatched. Germline-derived CDR1 and CDR2 are SEHNR and FQNEAQ (reference sequence). In DNA, the CDR3 is TGTGCCAGCAGCTTAGCCCTAACAGGGGTTGATCAGCCCCAGCATTTT. Translating it yields CASSLALTGVDQPQHF.

The V and J genes are TRBV7-8 and TRBJ2-7; 8 bases align to TRBD1. CDR3 length: 14 residues. CDR1 is SGHVS, CDR2 FQNEAQ, per germline. V shed 5 bases and J 2 bases; nucleotides not matched to a gene: 5. The CDR3 protein is CASSQEDRAYEQYF. Written as DNA, the CDR3 is TGTGCCAGCAGCCAAGAGGACAGGGCCTACGAGCAGTACTTC.

This clonotype was detected many times. A read error may account for a junction end that differs from germline. V is TRBV7-7 and J is TRBJ2-7; 10 nucleotides agree with TRBD1. Germline CDR1 and CDR2: SSHAT and FNYEAQ (reference sequence). The CDR3 loop spans 19 amino acids. The CDR3 sequence is CASSLVGTGDLLLAYEQYF. As DNA, the CDR3 is TGTGCTAGCAGCTTAGTCGGGACAGGGGACCTTTTGCTGGCCTACGAGCAGTACTTC.